This T cell receptor beta chain was profiled in a study of T cells in Graves' hyperthyroidism and ophthalmopathy. Study summary: The authors collected peripheral blood at initial diagnosis, before any treatment.

Clinical symptoms, serum thyroxine, TRAb, thyroid ultrasound and orbital computed tomography informed diagnoses. Note on this clonotype: At one of its ends the junction is not consistent with the germline gene, which may arise from a read error.

CDR1 and CDR2 from the germline V gene are MNHNS and SASEGT. This CDR3 comprises 14 residues. Regions amplified from RNA transcripts were the TCR beta CDR3 regions. Primed by the HTBI set, a first-round RT-PCR was run on the TCR CDR3. TCRdb called the multiplex PCR reads again in MiXCR, with one record for every CDR3 protein. This table has about 520,000 distinct CDR3 sequences, approximately 24% appearing once. The sequence came from a woman aged 25 to 39 with Graves' ophthalmopathy. Sequenced sample: blood. This chain links TRBV6-1 with TRBJ1-1; D might be TRBD1 (5 bases). The CDR3 region has the DNA TGTGCCACCCTCTCGGACGGGATCATGGGGACCTTCTACTTT. Its translation is CATLSDGIMGTFYF.